This T cell receptor beta chain is from a study of beta chain features in type 1 diabetes (dated by TCRdb to the late 2010s). At the level of the whole study: Mean age, gender distribution, total cell number and subset yield did not differ between patients and healthy donors. A total of 85 million to 140 million sorted cells were examined across all samples, and a strong correlation was observed between cell number per subset and RNA yield. The study compared the TCRB repertoires of sorted circulating CD4+ T cell subsets in recently diagnosed type 1 diabetes patients with those in matched healthy donors. Regulatory and stem cell-like memory subsets were obtained from only 8 patients and roughly eight healthy donors, while naive and central memory subsets were obtained from all 30 or so donors.

Spanning cysteine to phenylalanine, the CDR3 consists of 15 amino acids. The DNA shown is the 45-base CDR3, in frame from base 1. The germline V gene yields SGHRS for CDR1 and YFSETQ for CDR2. V is cut by 3 bases and J by 7 bases, and the space between the germline ends is 20 bases. In its sample, this clone was seen a few times. The antigen it binds to is not known. Base qualities are not recorded, but no much larger clone differs from it by a single base. From each donor, a single peripheral blood sample of about 100 mL on average was drawn into heparinised tubes. A BD FACSAria II was used to sort naive, central memory, regulatory and stem cell-like memory CD4+ T cells with a panel that included CD45RO, CCR7, CD25, CD127, CD95 and CD27. Every sorted population had a purity above 98%. PBMCs were separated immediately by Lymphoprep density gradient centrifugation and were stained directly, without being cultured. So that batch effects would be minimized, each experiment stained and sorted samples in pairs, pairing one healthy donor with one patient.

All of the isolated RNA was reverse transcribed with the High Capacity cDNA Reverse Transcription Kit, so expressed TCRB transcripts were sequenced. Deep immunoSEQ sequencing was performed on naive, central memory and regulatory T cell samples, with an average of about 4 million total reads per sample. Sorted cells were lysed in RLT buffer and RNA was extracted with DNase-treated RNeasy Micro or Mini kits, depending on cell number. Each cell subset was processed separately to prevent cross-contamination, with patient and healthy donor samples processed together. The immunoSEQ multiplex PCR was used to amplify TCRB sequences from cDNA, generating 87-bp fragments that spanned the CDR3 region. The amplicons were sequenced using the Illumina HiSeq platform. The authors' pipeline ran thus. Synthetic template baselines were used to correct PCR bias computationally, reads within Hamming distance 2 were collapsed, and singletons that could not be merged were discarded. Reads were aligned against IMGT to assign V, D and J genes, CDR3 length and insertions or deletions at six rearrangement sites. Within each subset, clonotype counts were normalized to sorted cell number, and only after that were true diversity and Gini coefficients computed with the tcR R package. The overlap coefficient, calculated on TCRB nucleotide sequences, was used to quantify repertoire sharing. As a proxy for the pre-selection repertoire, out-of-frame TCRB sequences from naive cells were analyzed. TCRdb took over this immuneACCESS table, retaining in-frame rearrangements with V and J assigned. Such tables are incomplete; in checked studies, under half of the missing clones stem from an unresolved V gene, and the remainder is unexplained. That table is the source of V, J and clone size, and D and trimming were worked out from the DNA. The sample table lists 350,000 to 450,000 clones, about 12% of them with a count of one. 0.01% of the sample comes from the top ten.

Study-level results and caveats: In all four CD4+ subsets, TCRB CDR3 length was moderately but significantly shorter in type 1 diabetes patients. Naive, central memory and regulatory TCRB repertoires appeared to be more alike among patients than among healthy donors. HLA sub-analyses involved small numbers of individuals, so any influence of HLA type on TCRB rearrangement remained unresolved. PCR might favor shorter templates, but patient and control samples were amplified and corrected together, so any skew would affect both groups equally. Because cDNA was sequenced instead of genomic DNA, highly expressing activated cells could be over-represented, though the groups showed no difference in activation or CD3 levels. Fewer insertions and more nucleotide deletions at VDJ recombination sites were observed in patients with type 1 diabetes, implying thymic rearrangement abnormalities.

What was sequenced was naive CD4+ T cells from blood. What this sample's cell subset or site label stands for: true naive CD4+ T cells. The source of this sequence is a woman aged 18-29 years with type 1 diabetes. This chain joins TRBV5-1 to TRBJ2-7, and the D gene may be TRBD2, 5 bases matching. Here is the DNA: TGCGCCAGCAGCTCCCGTGCAGCCGGGGTGAAGGAGCAGTACTTC. Its amino acids are CASSSRAAGVKEQYF. The entire variable domain, with the stretches around the CDR3 drawn from the reference TRBV5-1 and TRBJ2-7 proteins, is KAGVTQTPRYLIKTRGQQVTLSCSPISGHRSVSWYQQTPGQGLQFLFEYFSETQRNKGNFPGRFSGRQFSNSRSEMNVSTLELGDSALYLCASSSRAAGVKEQYFGPGTRLTVT.